This T cell receptor beta chain was recovered during a study of blood T cell repertoires in COVID-19. Generated by immunoSEQ multiplex PCR, the TCRdb table keeps only in-frame clones and is missing some. The table has some 220,000 clones, more than 75% seen once. V lost 6 bases, J lost 7 bases, and 12 bases stayed unmatched. The CDR3 is 15 residues long. Per germline, CDR1 ENHRY and CDR2 SYGVKD. Sample: peripheral blood. The chain has TRBV10-3 and TRBJ2-1; TRBD1 matches at 7 bases. This TCR was recovered from a human donor in a cohort sampled during active COVID-19. DNA of the CDR3: TGTGCCATCAGCCCCGGGACAGCAGGCCTGAATGAGCAGTTCTTC. Translation: CAISPGTAGLNEQFF.